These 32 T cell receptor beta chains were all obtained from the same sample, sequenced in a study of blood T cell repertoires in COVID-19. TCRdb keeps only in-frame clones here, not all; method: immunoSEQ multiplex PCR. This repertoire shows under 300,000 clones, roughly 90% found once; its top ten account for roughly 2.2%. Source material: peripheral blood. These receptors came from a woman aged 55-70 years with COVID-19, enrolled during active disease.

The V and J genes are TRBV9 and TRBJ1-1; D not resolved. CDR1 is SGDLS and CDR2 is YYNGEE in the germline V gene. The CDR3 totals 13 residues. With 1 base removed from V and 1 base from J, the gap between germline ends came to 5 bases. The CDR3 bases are TGTGCCAGCAGCGTACAGCGGAACACTGAAGCTTTCTTT. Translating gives CASSVQRNTEAFF.

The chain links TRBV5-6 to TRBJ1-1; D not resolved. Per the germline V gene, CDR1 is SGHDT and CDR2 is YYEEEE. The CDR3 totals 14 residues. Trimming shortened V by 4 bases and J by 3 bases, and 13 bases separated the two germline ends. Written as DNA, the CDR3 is TGTGCCAGCAGCCCGTTGAGGCGAGACACTGAAGCTTTCTTT. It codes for CASSPLRRDTEAFF.

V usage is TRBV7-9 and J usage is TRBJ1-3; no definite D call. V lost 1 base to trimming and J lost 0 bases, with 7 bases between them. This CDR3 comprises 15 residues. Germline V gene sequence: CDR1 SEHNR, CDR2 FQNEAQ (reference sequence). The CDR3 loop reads CASSLGIHSGNTIYF. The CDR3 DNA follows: TGTGCCAGCAGCTTAGGTATACACTCTGGAAACACCATATATTTT.

CDR3 residues: CASSRDTDTQYF. CDR3 coding DNA: TGTGCCAGCAGCCGGGACACAGATACGCAGTATTTT. This rearrangement joins TRBV7-2 to TRBJ2-3; weak D call: TRBD2 (5 bases). Between the trimmed V and J ends, which lost 5 bases and 2 bases, there was a span of 5 bases. Per germline, CDR1 SGHTA and CDR2 FQGNSA. CDR3 length: 12 amino acids.

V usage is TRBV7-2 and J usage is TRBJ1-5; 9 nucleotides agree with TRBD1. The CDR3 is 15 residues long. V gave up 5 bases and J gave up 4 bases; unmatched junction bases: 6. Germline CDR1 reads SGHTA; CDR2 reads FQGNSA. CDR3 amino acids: CASSPTGGRNQPQHF. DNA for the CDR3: TGTGCCAGCAGCCCAACAGGGGGCCGTAATCAGCCCCAGCATTTT.

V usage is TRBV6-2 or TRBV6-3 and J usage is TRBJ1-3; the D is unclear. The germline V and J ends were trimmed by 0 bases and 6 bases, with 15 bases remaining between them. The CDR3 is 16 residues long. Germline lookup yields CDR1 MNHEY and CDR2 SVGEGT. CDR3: CASSYSLRRIKNTIYF. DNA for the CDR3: TGTGCCAGCAGTTACTCCCTCCGGAGGATAAAAAACACCATATATTTT.

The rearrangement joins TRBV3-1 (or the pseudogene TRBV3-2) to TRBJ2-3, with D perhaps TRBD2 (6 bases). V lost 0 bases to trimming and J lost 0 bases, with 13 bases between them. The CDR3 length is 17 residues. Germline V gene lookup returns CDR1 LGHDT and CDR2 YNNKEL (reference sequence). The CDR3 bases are TGTGCCAGCAGCCAAGATCTGGCAGGGACTAGCACAGATACGCAGTATTTT. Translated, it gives CASSQDLAGTSTDTQYF.

For the CDR3, the DNA is TGTGCCAGCAGTTTGGGGAGGTCAAGGGAGCAGTTCTTC. Translation: CASSLGRSREQFF. V and J are TRBV12-3 or TRBV12-4 and TRBJ2-1; D is perhaps TRBD2 (6 bases). This CDR3 region has 13 residues. The V end lost 3 bases, the J end lost 10 bases, and 13 bases lay between the germline ends.

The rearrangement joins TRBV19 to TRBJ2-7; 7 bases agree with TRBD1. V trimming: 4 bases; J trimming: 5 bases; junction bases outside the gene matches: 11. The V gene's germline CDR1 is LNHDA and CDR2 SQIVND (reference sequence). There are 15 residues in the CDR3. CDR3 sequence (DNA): TGTGCCAGTAGTAGGAAACAGACAGGGTTGGACGAGCAGTACTTC. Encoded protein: CASSRKQTGLDEQYF.

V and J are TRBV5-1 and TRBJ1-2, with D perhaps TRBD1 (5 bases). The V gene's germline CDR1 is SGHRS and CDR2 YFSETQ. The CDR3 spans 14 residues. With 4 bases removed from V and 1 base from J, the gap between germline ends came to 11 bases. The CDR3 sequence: CASSMGLINYGYTF. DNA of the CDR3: TGCGCCAGCAGCATGGGACTGATTAACTATGGCTACACCTTC.

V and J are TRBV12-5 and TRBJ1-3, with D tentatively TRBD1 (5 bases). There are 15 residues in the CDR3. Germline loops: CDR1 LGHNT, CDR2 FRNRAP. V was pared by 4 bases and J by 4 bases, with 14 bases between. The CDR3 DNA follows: TGTGCTAGTGGTTCGGCAGGGAACTGGGGAAACACCATATATTTT. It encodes CASGSAGNWGNTIYF.

The CDR3 sequence: CASRMGGTGNTIYF. The CDR3 bases are TGTGCCAGCAGAATGGGGGGGACTGGAAACACCATATATTTT. The chain has TRBV7-2 and TRBJ1-3; weak D call: TRBD1 (5 bases). Germline CDR1 reads SGHTA; CDR2 reads FQGNSA. The CDR3 covers 14 residues. The V gene lost 6 bases and the J gene lost 2 bases, with 11 bases spanning the gap.

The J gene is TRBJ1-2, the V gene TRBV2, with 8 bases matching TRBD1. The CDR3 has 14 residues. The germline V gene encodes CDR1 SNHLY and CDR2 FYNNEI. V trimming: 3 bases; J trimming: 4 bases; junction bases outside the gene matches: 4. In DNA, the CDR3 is TGTGCCAGCAGTGAGCAGGGGGCGAGCTATGGCTACACCTTC. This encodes CASSEQGASYGYTF. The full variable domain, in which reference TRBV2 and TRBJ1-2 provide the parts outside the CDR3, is EPEVTQTPSHQVTQMGQEVILRCVPISNHLYFYWYRQILGQKVEFLVSFYNNEISEKSEIFDDQFSVERPDGSNFTLKIRSTKLEDSAMYFCASSEQGASYGYTFGSGTRLTVV.

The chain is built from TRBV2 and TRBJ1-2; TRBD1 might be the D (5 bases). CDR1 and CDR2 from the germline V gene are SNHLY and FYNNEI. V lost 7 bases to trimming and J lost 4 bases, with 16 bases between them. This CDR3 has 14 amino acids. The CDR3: CASKGQGISYGYTF. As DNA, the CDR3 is TGTGCCAGCAAAGGTCAGGGAATTAGCTATGGCTACACCTTC. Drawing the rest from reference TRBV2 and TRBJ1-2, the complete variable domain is EPEVTQTPSHQVTQMGQEVILRCVPISNHLYFYWYRQILGQKVEFLVSFYNNEISEKSEIFDDQFSVERPDGSNFTLKIRSTKLEDSAMYFCASKGQGISYGYTFGSGTRLTVV.

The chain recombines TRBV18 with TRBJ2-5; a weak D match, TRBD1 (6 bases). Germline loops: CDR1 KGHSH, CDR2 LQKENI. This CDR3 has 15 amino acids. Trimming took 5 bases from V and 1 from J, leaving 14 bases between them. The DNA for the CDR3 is TGTGCCAGCTCAGAATACAGGGACCCCCAAGAGACCCAGTACTTC. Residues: CASSEYRDPQETQYF.

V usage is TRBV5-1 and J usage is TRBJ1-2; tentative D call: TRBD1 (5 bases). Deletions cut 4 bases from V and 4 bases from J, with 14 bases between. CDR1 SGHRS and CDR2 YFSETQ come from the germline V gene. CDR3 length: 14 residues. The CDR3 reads CASSPVGQGYGYTF. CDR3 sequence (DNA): TGCGCCAGCAGCCCGGTTGGGCAGGGCTATGGCTACACCTTC. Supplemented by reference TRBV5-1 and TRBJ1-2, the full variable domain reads KAGVTQTPRYLIKTRGQQVTLSCSPISGHRSVSWYQQTPGQGLQFLFEYFSETQRNKGNFPGRFSGRQFSNSRSEMNVSTLELGDSALYLCASSPVGQGYGYTFGSGTRLTVV.

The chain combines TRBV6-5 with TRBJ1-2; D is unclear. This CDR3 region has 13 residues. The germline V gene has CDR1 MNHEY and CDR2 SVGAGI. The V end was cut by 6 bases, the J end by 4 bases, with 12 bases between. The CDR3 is CASRVALSYGYTF. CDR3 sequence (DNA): TGTGCCAGCAGGGTAGCCCTCTCCTATGGCTACACCTTC.

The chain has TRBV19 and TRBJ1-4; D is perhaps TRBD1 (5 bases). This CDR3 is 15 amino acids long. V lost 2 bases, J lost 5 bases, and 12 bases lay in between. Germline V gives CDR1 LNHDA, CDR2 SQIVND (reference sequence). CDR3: CASSITRQGNEKLFF. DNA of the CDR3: TGTGCCAGTAGTATAACCAGGCAGGGAAATGAAAAACTGTTTTTT. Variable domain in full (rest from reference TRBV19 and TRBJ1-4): DGGITQSPKYLFRKEGQNVTLSCEQNLNHDAMYWYRQDPGQGLRLIYYSQIVNDFQKGDIAEGYSVSREKKESFPLTVTSAQKNPTAFYLCASSITRQGNEKLFFGSGTQLSVL.

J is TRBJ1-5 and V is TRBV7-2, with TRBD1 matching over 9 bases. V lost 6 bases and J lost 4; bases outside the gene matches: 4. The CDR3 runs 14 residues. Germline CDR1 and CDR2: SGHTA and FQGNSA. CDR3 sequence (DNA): TGTGCCAGCAGTTCGACAGGGGGGAATCAGCCCCAGCATTTT. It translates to CASSSTGGNQPQHF.

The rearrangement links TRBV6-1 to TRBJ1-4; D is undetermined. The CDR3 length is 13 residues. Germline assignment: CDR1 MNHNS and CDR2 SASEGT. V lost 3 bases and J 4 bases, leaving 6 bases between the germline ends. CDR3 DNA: TGTGCCAGCAGTGAGGAGCTTAATGAAAAACTGTTTTTT. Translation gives CASSEELNEKLFF.

The CDR3 DNA sequence: TGTGCCACCAGCAGCTGGGGGACTAGCGGGGGGAATGAGCAGTTCTTC. This gives the protein CATSSWGTSGGNEQFF. V usage is TRBV15 and J usage is TRBJ2-1; 15 nucleotides line up with TRBD2. The CDR3 is made up of 16 amino acids. Germline values: CDR1 LNHNV, CDR2 YYDKDF (reference sequence). V dropped 3 bases and J dropped 7; count of bases not matched to a gene: 4.

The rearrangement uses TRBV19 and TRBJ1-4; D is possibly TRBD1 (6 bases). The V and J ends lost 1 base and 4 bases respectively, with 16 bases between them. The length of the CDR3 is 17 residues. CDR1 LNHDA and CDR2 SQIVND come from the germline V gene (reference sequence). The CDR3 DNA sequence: TGTGCCAGTAGTATAGGTGGTGGCGCAGGGGTTAATGAAAAACTGTTTTTT. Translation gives CASSIGGGAGVNEKLFF.

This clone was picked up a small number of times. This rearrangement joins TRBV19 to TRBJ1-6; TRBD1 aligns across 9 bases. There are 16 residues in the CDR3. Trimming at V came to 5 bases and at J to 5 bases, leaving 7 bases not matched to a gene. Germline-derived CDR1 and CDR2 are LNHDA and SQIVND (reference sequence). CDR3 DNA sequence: TGTGCCAGTAGTGACAGGGGGTATGGGGATAATTCACCCCTCCACTTT. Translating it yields CASSDRGYGDNSPLHF.

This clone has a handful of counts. The CDR3, as DNA: TGCAGCGTGACTAACAGGGGCGCCTATGGCTACACCTTC. As protein: CSVTNRGAYGYTF. The chain couples TRBV29-1 to TRBJ1-2, with 7 bases lining up with TRBD1. Trimming removed 6 bases from V and 4 bases from J; junction bases left unmatched: 8. The CDR3 contains 13 residues. The germline V gene encodes CDR1 SQVTM and CDR2 ANQGSEA.

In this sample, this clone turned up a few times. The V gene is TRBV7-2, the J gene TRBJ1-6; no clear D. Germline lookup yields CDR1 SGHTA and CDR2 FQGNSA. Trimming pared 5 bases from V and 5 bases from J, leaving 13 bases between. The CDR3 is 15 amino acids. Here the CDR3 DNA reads TGTGCCAGCAGCCCCCAGACAAGAAATAATTCACCCCTCCACTTT. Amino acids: CASSPQTRNNSPLHF.

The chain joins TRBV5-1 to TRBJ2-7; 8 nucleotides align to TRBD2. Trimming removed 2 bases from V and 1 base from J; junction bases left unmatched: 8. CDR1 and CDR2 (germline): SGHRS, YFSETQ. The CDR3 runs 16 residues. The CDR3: CASSFQTVAGSYEQYF. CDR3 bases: TGCGCCAGCAGCTTTCAGACGGTAGCGGGGTCCTACGAGCAGTACTTC.

CDR3 DNA: TGTGCCAGCAGCTTAGCTCGACAGGGACTCTATGGCTACACCTTC. Translated, it gives CASSLARQGLYGYTF. The chain couples TRBV5-4 to TRBJ1-2, with 7 nucleotides matching TRBD1. The CDR3 covers 15 residues. V lost 2 bases to trimming and J lost 4 bases; unmatched junction nucleotides: 8. The germline V gene has CDR1 SGHNT and CDR2 YYREEE (reference sequence).

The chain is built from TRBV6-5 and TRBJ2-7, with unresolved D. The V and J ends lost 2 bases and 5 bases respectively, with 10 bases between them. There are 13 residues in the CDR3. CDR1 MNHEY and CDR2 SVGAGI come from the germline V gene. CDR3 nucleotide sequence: TGTGCCAGCAGTTACGCCGAGTTCCACGAGCAGTACTTC. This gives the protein CASSYAEFHEQYF.

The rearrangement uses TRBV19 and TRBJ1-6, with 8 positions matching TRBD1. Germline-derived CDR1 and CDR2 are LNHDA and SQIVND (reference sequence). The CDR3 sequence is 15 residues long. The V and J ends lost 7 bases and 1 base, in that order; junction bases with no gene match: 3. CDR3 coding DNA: TGTGCCAGTACACAGGGGGTTTCCTATAATTCACCCCTCCACTTT. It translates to CASTQGVSYNSPLHF.

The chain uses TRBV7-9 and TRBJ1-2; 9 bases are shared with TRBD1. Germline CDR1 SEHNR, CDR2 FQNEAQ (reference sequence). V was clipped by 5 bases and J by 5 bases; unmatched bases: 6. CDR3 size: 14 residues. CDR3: CASSPRTGEYGYTF. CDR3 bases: TGTGCCAGCAGCCCACGGACAGGGGAGTATGGCTACACCTTC.

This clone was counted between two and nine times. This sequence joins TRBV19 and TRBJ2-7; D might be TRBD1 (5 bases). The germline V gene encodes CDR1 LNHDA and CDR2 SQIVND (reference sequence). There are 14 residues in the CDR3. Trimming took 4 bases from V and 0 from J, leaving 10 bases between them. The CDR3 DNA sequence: TGTGCCAGTAGTACGATGGGGCCCTCCTACGAGCAGTACTTC. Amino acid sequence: CASSTMGPSYEQYF.

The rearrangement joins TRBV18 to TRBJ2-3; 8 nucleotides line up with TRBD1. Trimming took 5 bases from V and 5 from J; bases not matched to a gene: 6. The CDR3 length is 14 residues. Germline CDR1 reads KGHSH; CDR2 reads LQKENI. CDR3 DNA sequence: TGTGCCAGCTCAGCGTCAGGGGGCCGAGATACGCAGTATTTT. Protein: CASSASGGRDTQYF.